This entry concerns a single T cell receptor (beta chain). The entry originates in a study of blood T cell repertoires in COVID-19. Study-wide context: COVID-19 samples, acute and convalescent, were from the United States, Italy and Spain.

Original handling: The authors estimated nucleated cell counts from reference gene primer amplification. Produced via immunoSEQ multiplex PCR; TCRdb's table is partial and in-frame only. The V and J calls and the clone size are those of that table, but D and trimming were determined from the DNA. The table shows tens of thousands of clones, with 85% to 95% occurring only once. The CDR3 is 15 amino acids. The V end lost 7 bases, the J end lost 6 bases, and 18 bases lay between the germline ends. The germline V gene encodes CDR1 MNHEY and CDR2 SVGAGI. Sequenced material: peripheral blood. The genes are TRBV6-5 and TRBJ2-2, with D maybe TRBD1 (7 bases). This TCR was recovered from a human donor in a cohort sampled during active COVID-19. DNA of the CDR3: TGTGCCAGCACCCGAACTGTCAGGGGGGCCGGGGAGCTGTTTTTT. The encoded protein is CASTRTVRGAGELFF.